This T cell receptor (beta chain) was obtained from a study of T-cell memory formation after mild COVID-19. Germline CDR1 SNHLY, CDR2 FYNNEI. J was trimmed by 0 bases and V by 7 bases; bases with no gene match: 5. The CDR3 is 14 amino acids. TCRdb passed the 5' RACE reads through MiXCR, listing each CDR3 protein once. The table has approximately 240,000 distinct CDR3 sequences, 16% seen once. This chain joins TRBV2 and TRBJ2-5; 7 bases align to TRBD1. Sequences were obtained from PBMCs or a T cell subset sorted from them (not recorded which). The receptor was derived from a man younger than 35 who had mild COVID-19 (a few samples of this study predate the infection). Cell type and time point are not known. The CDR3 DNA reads TGTGCCAGCACTAGGACAGGTTACCAAGAGACCCAGTACTTC. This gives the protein CASTRTGYQETQYF.